The T cell receptor beta chain described here comes from a study of HIV-infected patients and healthy controls. This clonotype has ten or more counts. After removal of 0 bases from V and 4 bases from J, the junction contained 5 bases not matched to a gene. Germline V gene lookup returns CDR1 SGDLS and CDR2 YYNGEE. The CDR3 totals 15 residues. MiXCR, run by TCRdb on the 5' RACE reads, gives a single entry per CDR3 protein. The data show about 64,000 distinct CDR3 sequences, over 15% seen once. Sequenced input: CD4+ T cells from blood. V gene TRBV9 combines with J gene TRBJ2-7, with 9 bases matching TRBD1. This receptor was taken from a human donor in good health. As DNA, the CDR3 is TGTGCCAGCAGCGTAGCCCCCGGGACAGGGTACGAGCAGTACTTC. Translated: CASSVAPGTGYEQYF.